This TCR beta chain is from a study of T cells in Graves' hyperthyroidism and ophthalmopathy. Patients with uncontrolled infections, other autoimmune diseases, pregnancy or lactation were excluded. Amplified TCR beta CDR3 regions came from RNA transcripts. HTBI primers were employed in a first-round RT-PCR of the TCR CDR3. MiXCR was run by TCRdb on the multiplex PCR reads, yielding one entry per CDR3 protein. The sample shows about 400,000 distinct CDR3 sequences, 14% to 15% of them seen only once. V shed 3 bases and J 2 bases; nucleotides not matched to a gene: 4. The CDR3 runs 15 residues. The sequenced sample consisted of blood. The TCR was taken from a woman aged 25 to 39 with Graves' hyperthyroidism. The chain combines TRBV12-3 or TRBV12-4 with TRBJ2-1; TRBD2 matches 7 bases. The CDR3 protein is CASSFDRGAYNEQFF. The CDR3 bases are TGTGCCAGCAGTTTCGATCGGGGGGCCTACAATGAGCAGTTCTTC.